The 16 T cell receptor beta chains below were found in one sample sequenced in a study of blood T cells in healthy people across ages. For the second PCR, which ran for about 7 to 12 cycles, a sample-barcoded 5' primer and a J-beta primer mix were used. TCRdb re-derived calls from the 5' RACE reads in MiXCR, one entry per CDR3 protein. Altogether roughly 500,000 distinct CDR3 sequences are present, 25% to 30% being singletons, with the ten largest covering around 18%. The sample was blood. The receptors stem from an older woman in good health.

The chain has TRBV5-6 and TRBJ1-3, with a possible D match to TRBD1 (6 bases). The V end was cut by 1 base, the J end by 2 bases, with 10 bases between. CDR1 is SGHDT and CDR2 is YYEEEE in the germline V gene. This CDR3 comprises 15 residues. The CDR3 sequence is CASSLKAGAGNTIYF. The CDR3 DNA reads TGTGCCAGCAGCTTGAAGGCAGGGGCTGGAAACACCATATATTTT.

In regard to this clonotype: Its ends do not fully match the called genes, so a read error is possible. J is TRBJ2-2 and V is TRBV7-9, with 7 nucleotides matching TRBD1. Germline V gene data show CDR1 as SEHNR and CDR2 as FQNEAQ (reference sequence). The CDR3 is made up of 15 amino acids. The chain's CDR3 is CANSLGQGVTGELFF. CDR3 nucleotides: TGTGCCAACAGCTTGGGGCAGGGGGTCACCGGGGAGCTGTTTTTT.

This clonotype was observed a handful of times. The chain is built from TRBV28 and TRBJ1-5; the D gene is possibly TRBD1 (6 bases). Germline CDR1 is MDHEN and CDR2 is SYDVKM. The CDR3 is made up of 14 amino acids. Trimming took 5 bases from V and 6 from J, leaving 14 bases between them. CDR3 in DNA: TGTGCCAGCAGTCCGGGGGGCGGGGGTCAGCCCCAGCATTTT. Amino acid sequence: CASSPGGGGQPQHF.

V is TRBV28 and J is TRBJ2-7; 7 nucleotides match TRBD1. In germline, CDR1 is MDHEN, CDR2 SYDVKM. Unmatched junction bases numbered 6, after V lost 1 base and J lost 0 bases. The CDR3 runs 16 residues. Here the CDR3 DNA reads TGTGCCAGCAGTTTATCACAGGACAGGCGCTCCTACGAGCAGTACTTC. Translation gives CASSLSQDRRSYEQYF.

This clonotype was detected once. The genes are TRBV5-1 and TRBJ1-6, with TRBD1 matching over 7 bases. Germline V lookup: CDR1 SGHRS, CDR2 YFSETQ. CDR3 size: 17 residues. Trimming removed 5 bases from V and 0 bases from J; junction bases left unmatched: 8. The CDR3 is CASSSRDSSSYNSPLHF. For the CDR3, the DNA is TGCGCCAGCAGTTCGCGGGACAGCAGCTCCTATAATTCACCCCTCCACTTT.

This clonotype was counted a few times. V and J are TRBV5-1 and TRBJ1-6, with 12 positions matching TRBD1. The CDR3 consists of 15 residues. J was trimmed by 12 bases and V by 3 bases; bases with no gene match: 7. The V gene's germline CDR1 is SGHRS and CDR2 YFSETQ. CDR3 DNA sequence: TGCGCCAGCAGCTCCCGGGACAGGGGGCAGGGACCCCTCCACTTT. This sequence encodes CASSSRDRGQGPLHF. Full variable domain (outside the CDR3, taken from reference TRBV5-1 and TRBJ1-6): KAGVTQTPRYLIKTRGQQVTLSCSPISGHRSVSWYQQTPGQGLQFLFEYFSETQRNKGNFPGRFSGRQFSNSRSEMNVSTLELGDSALYLCASSSRDRGQGPLHFGNGTRLTVT.

This chain uses TRBV2 with TRBJ2-4, with D maybe TRBD1 (5 bases). Germline loops: CDR1 SNHLY, CDR2 FYNNEI. The CDR3 extends over 12 amino acids. Trimming stripped 0 bases from V and 9 bases from J, with 6 bases between. The CDR3 DNA follows: TGTGCCAGCAGTGAAGCAGGGGCCATTCAGTACTTC. Translating it yields CASSEAGAIQYF.

There are a few counts of this clonotype. V and J are TRBV29-1 and TRBJ2-3; 7 bases agree with TRBD1. Looked up from germline, CDR1 is SQVTM and CDR2 is ANQGSEA. The CDR3 is 12 residues long. The V gene end was trimmed by 7 bases and the J gene end by 2 bases; junction bases not matched to a gene: 3. In DNA form, the CDR3 reads TGCAGCGGGACAGGCGACACAGATACGCAGTATTTT. This gives the protein CSGTGDTDTQYF.

This clonotype has ten or more counts. V gene TRBV20-1 combines with J gene TRBJ2-7; 8 bases are shared with TRBD2. The germline V gene encodes CDR1 DFQATT and CDR2 SNEGSKA (reference sequence). The V and J ends lost 0 bases and 4 bases, in that order; junction bases with no gene match: 8. The CDR3 runs 15 residues. This CDR3 reads CSARDSTSGTYEQYF. For the CDR3, the DNA is TGCAGTGCTAGAGATTCCACTAGCGGAACGTACGAGCAGTACTTC.

This chain connects TRBV5-1 to TRBJ2-3; tentatively, D is TRBD1 or TRBD2 (7 bases each). CDR3 length: 16 residues. Trimming took 6 bases from V and 2 from J, leaving 19 bases between them. The V gene's germline CDR1 is SGHRS and CDR2 YFSETQ. CDR3: CASTQGGGGPTDTQYF. The CDR3 DNA sequence: TGCGCCAGCACCCAGGGGGGCGGGGGCCCCACAGATACGCAGTATTTT.

The CDR3 coding sequence is TGTGCCAGCAGCAAAGGAGGCATGAACACTGAAGCTTTCTTT. It translates to CASSKGGMNTEAFF. The rearrangement uses TRBV9 and TRBJ1-1; D gene ambiguous. Trimming removed 4 bases from V and 0 bases from J, with 10 bases in between. This CDR3 contains 14 residues. CDR1 SGDLS and CDR2 YYNGEE come from the germline V gene. The variable domain in full, completed from reference TRBV9 and TRBJ1-1, reads DSGVTQTPKHLITATGQRVTLRCSPRSGDLSVYWYQQSLDQGLQFLIQYYNGEERAKGNILERFSAQQFPDLHSELNLSSLELGDSALYFCASSKGGMNTEAFFGQGTRLTVV.

This clonotype appeared a few times. The CDR3 here is CSAHRPATNEKLFF. As DNA, the CDR3 is TGCAGTGCACATCGACCAGCAACTAATGAAAAACTGTTTTTT. V gene TRBV20-1 combines with J gene TRBJ1-4, with no clear D. V lost 6 bases and J lost 0, with 11 bases in between. This CDR3 comprises 14 residues. CDR1 is DFQATT and CDR2 is SNEGSKA in the germline V gene (reference sequence).

Many counts were recorded for this clonotype. The chain joins TRBV6-1 to TRBJ2-7; D is perhaps TRBD2 (5 bases). CDR1 is MNHNS, CDR2 SASEGT, per germline. V was pared by 3 bases and J by 9 bases, with 15 bases between. The CDR3 is made up of 13 amino acids. For the CDR3, the DNA is TGTGCCAGCAGTGAGGAGGCTTCGAGAGGGCAGTACTTC. This translates into CASSEEASRGQYF.

The chain recombines TRBV12-5 with TRBJ2-5; TRBD1 might be the D (6 bases). The DNA end favors TRBJ2-1, so the J call may be wrong. The CDR3 is 12 amino acids. Per germline, CDR1 LGHNT and CDR2 FRNRAP. CDR3: CASGTGSSGQFF. The CDR3 bases are TGTGCTAGTGGTACAGGGTCCTCCGGGCAGTTCTTC.

This clonotype was counted only a few times. J is TRBJ2-3 and V is TRBV27; the match to TRBD2 covers 9 bases. Germline CDR1 is MNHEY and CDR2 is SMNVEV (reference sequence). CDR3 length: 14 residues. Germline trimming cut 3 bases from V and 7 bases from J; bases unmatched to any gene: 5. The CDR3 loop is CASSFQRGVNTQYF. In DNA form, the CDR3 reads TGTGCCAGCAGTTTTCAGCGGGGGGTGAATACGCAGTATTTT.

This chain uses TRBV3-1 with TRBJ1-2; D call uncertain. The CDR3 sequence is 13 residues long. The V gene's germline CDR1 is LGHDT and CDR2 YNNKEL (reference sequence). Between the trimmed V and J ends, which lost 5 bases and 3 bases, there was a span of 10 bases. Here the CDR3 reads CASSSQEHYGYTF. CDR3 in DNA: TGTGCCAGCAGCTCGCAGGAACACTATGGCTACACCTTC.